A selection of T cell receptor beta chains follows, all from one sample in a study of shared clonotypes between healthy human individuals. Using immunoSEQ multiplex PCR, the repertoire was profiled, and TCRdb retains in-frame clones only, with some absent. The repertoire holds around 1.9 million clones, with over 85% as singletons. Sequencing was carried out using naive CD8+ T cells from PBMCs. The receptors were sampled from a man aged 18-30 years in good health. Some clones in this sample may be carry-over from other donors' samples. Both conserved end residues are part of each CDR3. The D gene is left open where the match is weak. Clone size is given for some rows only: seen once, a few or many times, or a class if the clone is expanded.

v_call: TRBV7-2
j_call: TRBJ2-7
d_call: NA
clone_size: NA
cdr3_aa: CASSTGPRAYEQYF
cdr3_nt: TGTGCCAGCAGCACAGGACCCAGAGCCTACGAGCAGTACTTC

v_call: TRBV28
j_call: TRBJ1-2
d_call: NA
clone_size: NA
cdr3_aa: CASSLWGLNGYTF
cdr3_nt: TGTGCCAGCAGTTTATGGGGACTTAATGGCTACACCTTC

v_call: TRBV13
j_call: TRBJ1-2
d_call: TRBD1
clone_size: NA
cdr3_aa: CASSQGDADRAF
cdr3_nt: TGTGCCAGCAGCCAGGGGGATGCGGATCGGGCCTTC

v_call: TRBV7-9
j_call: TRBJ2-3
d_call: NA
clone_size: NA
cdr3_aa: CASSLGPQEDTQYF
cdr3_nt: TGTGCCAGCAGCCTGGGACCGCAAGAGGATACGCAGTATTTT

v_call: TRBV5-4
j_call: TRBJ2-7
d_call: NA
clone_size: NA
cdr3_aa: CASSFRDRAYEQYF
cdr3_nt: TGTGCCAGCAGCTTTCGAGACAGAGCCTACGAGCAGTACTTC

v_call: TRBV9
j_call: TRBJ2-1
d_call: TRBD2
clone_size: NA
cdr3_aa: CASSASGSSYNEQFF
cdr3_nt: TGTGCCAGCAGCGCGAGCGGGAGCTCCTACAATGAGCAGTTCTTC

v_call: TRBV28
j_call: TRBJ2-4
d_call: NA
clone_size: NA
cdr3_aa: CASSPGNIQYF
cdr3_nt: TGTGCCAGCAGTCCCGGAAACATTCAGTACTTC

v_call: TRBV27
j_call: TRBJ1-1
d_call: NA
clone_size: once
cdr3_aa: CASSVRSDTEAFF
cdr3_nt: TGTGCCAGCAGTGTCCGGTCGGACACTGAAGCTTTCTTT

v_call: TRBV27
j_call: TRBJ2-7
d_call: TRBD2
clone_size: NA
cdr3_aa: CASSLRLAGHYEQYF
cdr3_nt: TGTGCCAGCAGTTTACGCCTAGCGGGTCACTACGAGCAGTACTTC

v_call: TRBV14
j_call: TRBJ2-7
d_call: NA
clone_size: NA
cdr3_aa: CASSQDRRELRLEQYF
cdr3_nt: TGTGCCAGCAGCCAAGACCGAAGGGAGCTACGCCTCGAGCAGTACTTC

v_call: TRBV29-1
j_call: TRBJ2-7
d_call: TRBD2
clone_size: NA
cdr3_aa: CSVVALAGVDYEQYF
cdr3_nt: TGCAGCGTAGTTGCACTAGCGGGAGTCGACTACGAGCAGTACTTC

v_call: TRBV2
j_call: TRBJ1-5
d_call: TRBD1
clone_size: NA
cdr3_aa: CASRTKGGTGTQPQHF
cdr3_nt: TGTGCCAGCAGGACCAAAGGGGGCACGGGTACTCAGCCCCAGCATTTT

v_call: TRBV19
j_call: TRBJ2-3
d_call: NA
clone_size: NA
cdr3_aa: CASSLIRGTDTQYF
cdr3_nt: TGTGCCAGTAGCCTGATCAGGGGCACAGATACGCAGTATTTT

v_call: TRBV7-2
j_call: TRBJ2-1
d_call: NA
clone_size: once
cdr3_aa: CASSLEYFNEQFF
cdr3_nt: TGTGCCAGCAGCTTAGAGTACTTCAACGAGCAGTTCTTC